This TCR beta chain appears in the sequencing data of a study of blood T cell repertoires in COVID-19. Sequencing was performed with immunoSEQ multiplex PCR; in TCRdb, only in-frame clones are kept and a portion is missing. The sample yields about 87,000 clones, approximately 86% seen once. Germline lookup yields CDR1 MNHEY and CDR2 SMNVEV (reference sequence). This CDR3 comprises 14 residues. Trimming left V 8 bases short and J 4 bases short, with 17 bases between. This TCR came from a woman at least 80 years old with COVID-19, enrolled during active disease. Input material: peripheral blood. V is TRBV27 and J is TRBJ1-2; weak D call: TRBD1 (5 bases). The CDR3 nucleotides read TGTGCCAGCCGTCGGGGGGGAGAGGGCTATGGCTACACCTTC. It codes for CASRRGGEGYGYTF.